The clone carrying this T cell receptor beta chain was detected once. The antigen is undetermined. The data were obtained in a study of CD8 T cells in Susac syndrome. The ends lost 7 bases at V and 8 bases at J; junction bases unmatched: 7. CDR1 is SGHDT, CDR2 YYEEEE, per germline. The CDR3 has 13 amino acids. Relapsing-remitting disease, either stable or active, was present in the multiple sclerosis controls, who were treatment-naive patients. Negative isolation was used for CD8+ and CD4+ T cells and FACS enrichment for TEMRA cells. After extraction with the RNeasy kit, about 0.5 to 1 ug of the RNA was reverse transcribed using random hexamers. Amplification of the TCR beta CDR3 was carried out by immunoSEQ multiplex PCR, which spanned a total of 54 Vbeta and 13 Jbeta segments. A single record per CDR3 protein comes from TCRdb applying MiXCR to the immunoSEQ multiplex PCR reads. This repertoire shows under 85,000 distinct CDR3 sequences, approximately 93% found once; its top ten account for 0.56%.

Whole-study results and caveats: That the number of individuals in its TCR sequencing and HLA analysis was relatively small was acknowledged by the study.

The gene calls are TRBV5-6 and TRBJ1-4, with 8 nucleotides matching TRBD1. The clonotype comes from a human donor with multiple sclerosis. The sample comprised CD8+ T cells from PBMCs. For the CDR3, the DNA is TGTGCCAGCCAGCGGACAGGGAGCGAAAAACTGTTTTTT. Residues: CASQRTGSEKLFF.